This T cell receptor beta chain comes out of a study of T cells expressing NK-cell markers. Study results and caveats: In a handful of donors, dominant CD3+CD56+NKG2C+ clones formed roughly 1.0-7.0% of CD8+ cells.

TCRdb reprocessed the 5' RACE reads; each CDR3 protein has one entry and no DNA is given. The sample is made up of about 430,000 distinct CDR3 sequences, and the top ten hold 1.4% of it. Germline V CDR1 and CDR2: MNHEY, SVGAGI. This CDR3 is built from 13 residues. Worth noting for this clonotype: The antigen remains undetermined.

J is TRBJ2-2 and V is TRBV6-5. The sample consisted of blood T cells: a sorted CD56 or NKG2C T cell subset, CD4+ or CD8+ T cells, or bulk PBMC T cells (not recorded which). This TCR was sampled from a woman in her forties or fifties in good health. The CDR3 reads CASSSISLGELFF.